A selection of T cell receptor beta chains follows, all from one sample in a study of T cells in Graves' hyperthyroidism and ophthalmopathy. In TCRdb, the multiplex PCR reads were re-called with MiXCR into one record per CDR3 protein. The sample consists of 500,000 to 600,000 distinct CDR3 sequences, 40% to 55% of them appearing once. The sample was peripheral blood or thyroid tissue (not recorded which). The receptors here all came from an adult woman with Graves' disease, either hyperthyroidism or ophthalmopathy (not recorded which). CDR3s include the opening cysteine and the closing phenylalanine or tryptophan. The order of the fields is V gene, J gene, D gene, clone size, CDR3 DNA, CDR3 protein. A D gene is named only where the DNA matches it firmly. Clone sizes are given selectively: once, few, many, or a class where the clone is expanded.

>TRBV28|TRBJ1-1|-|few
TGTGCCAGCAGTTTATTTGGACTTAATGAAGCTTTCTTT
CASSLFGLNEAFF
>TRBV6-1|TRBJ1-1|-|-
TGTGCCAGCAGTGAAGCGGCCGCACTATCGGCTTTCTTT
CASSEAAALSAFF
>TRBV25-1|TRBJ1-2|-|-
TGTGCCAGCAGTGAACGGGGGAGCTATGGCTACACCTTC
CASSERGSYGYTF
>TRBV20-1|TRBJ2-5|-|many
TGCAGTGCTAGAGATCCGAACCAAGAGACCCAGTACTTC
CSARDPNQETQYF
>TRBV25-1|TRBJ1-5|-|-
TGTGCCAGCAGTGATCCGGGGTTAGGCAATCAGCCCCAGCATTTT
CASSDPGLGNQPQHF
>TRBV11-2|TRBJ2-7|-|few
TGTGCCAGCAGCTTAGTGGGAACCCAATACGAGCAGTACTTC
CASSLVGTQYEQYF
>TRBV19|TRBJ1-1|-|-
TGTGCCACCCACGGGGGCGGGAACACTGAAGCTTTCTTT
CATHGGGNTEAFF
>TRBV20-1|TRBJ2-5|TRBD2|many
TGCAGTGCTATGGCGGGAGCGCTGGAGACCCAGTACTTC
CSAMAGALETQYF
>TRBV4-1|TRBJ2-5|-|few
TGTGCCAGCAACCAAGATTTAAGTGGGATAGAGACCCAGTACTTC
CASNQDLSGIETQYF
>TRBV6-5|TRBJ2-7|-|-
TGTGCCAGCAGTTATCGGGAAGAGCAGTACTTC
CASSYREEQYF
>TRBV6-2/TRBV6-3|TRBJ2-7|-|-
TGTGCCAGCAGCCCTAGCGAGACCTACGAGCAGTACTTC
CASSPSETYEQYF
>TRBV4-1|TRBJ1-2|-|-
TGCGCCAGCAGCCAACAGCAGGGGCCGTACTATGGCTACACCTTC
CASSQQQGPYYGYTF
>TRBV25-1|TRBJ2-5|TRBD2|-
TGTGCCAGCAGTGCCGGGAGGACAGAGACCCAGTACTTC
CASSAGRTETQYF
>TRBV25-1|TRBJ2-5|-|-
TGTGCCAGCAGTGAATATGTGATCCAAGAGACCCAGTACTTC
CASSEYVIQETQYF
>TRBV9|TRBJ1-1|TRBD1|-
TGTGCCAGCAGCATGGGACAGGTCGAAGCTTTCTTT
CASSMGQVEAFF